These 27 T cell receptor beta chains were all obtained from the same sample, sequenced in a study of identical twins. TCRdb reprocessed the 5' RACE reads with MiXCR, giving one entry per CDR3 protein. The sample carries under 350,000 distinct CDR3 sequences, nearly 9.5% recorded once. These same data were also listed under a study on yellow fever vaccine responses in identical twins.

The sequenced sample consisted of CD8+ T cells sorted from blood. Source of these receptors: a woman under 30 in good health.

The table lists this clonotype with many counts. The V gene is TRBV10-3, the J gene TRBJ2-7; D is undetermined. V lost 3 bases, J lost 1 base, and 10 bases lay in between. This CDR3 region has 14 residues. CDR1 is ENHRY, CDR2 SYGVKD, per germline. CDR3 nucleotides: TGTGCCATCAGTGAATGGACGGGTTCCTACGAGCAGTACTTC. Amino acid sequence: CAISEWTGSYEQYF.

The table lists this clonotype with many counts. This chain uses TRBV4-3 with TRBJ1-1, with D possibly being TRBD1 (6 bases). Germline lookup yields CDR1 LGHNA and CDR2 YSLEER. The length of the CDR3 is 15 residues. The V and J ends lost 3 bases and 4 bases respectively, with 15 bases between them. This chain's CDR3 is CASSQLLQGGTEAFF. As DNA, the CDR3 is TGCGCCAGCAGCCAGCTATTACAGGGAGGCACTGAAGCTTTCTTT.

This clonotype has only a few counts. The chain joins TRBV27 to TRBJ2-1; the D gene is possibly TRBD1 (5 bases). Germline V lookup: CDR1 MNHEY, CDR2 SMNVEV (reference sequence). The CDR3 contains 16 residues. Trimming pared 6 bases from V and 3 bases from J, leaving 18 bases between. This CDR3 reads CASSSSPSTDYNEQFF. The CDR3 DNA reads as TGTGCCAGCAGCTCCTCTCCCTCGACAGACTACAATGAGCAGTTCTTC.

This clonotype has ten or more counts. The chain couples TRBV3-2 to TRBJ2-7. TRBV3-2 is tagged as a pseudogene. CDR3 length: 16 amino acids. CDR3 sequence: CASSPRRQGATYEQYF. CDR3 DNA sequence: TGTGCCAGCAGCCCCCGAAGGCAGGGGGCTACCTACGAGCAGTACTTC.

This clonotype was counted at least ten times. The V and J genes are TRBV29-1 and TRBJ2-1; 11 nucleotides match TRBD2. J lost 2 bases, V lost 6 bases, and 3 bases had no gene match. The CDR3 is 14 amino acids. CDR1 and CDR2 from the germline V gene are SQVTM and ANQGSEA. The CDR3 sequence: CSVLSGRAYNEQFF. The CDR3, as DNA: TGCAGCGTCCTTAGCGGGAGGGCCTACAATGAGCAGTTCTTC.

V is TRBV11-2 and J is TRBJ2-7, with TRBD1 as a possible D gene (6 bases). Trimming pared 3 bases from V and 6 bases from J, leaving 18 bases between. CDR3 length equals 15 residues. The germline V gene has CDR1 SGHAT and CDR2 FQNNGV. CDR3 coding DNA: TGTGCCAGCAGCTTTAGGGGACAATTGTCTGTCGAGCAGTACTTC. Translated, it gives CASSFRGQLSVEQYF.

CDR3 region: CASSPRTRGANEQFF. CDR3 nucleotide sequence: TGTGCCAGCAGTCCCCGGACTAGAGGGGCCAATGAGCAGTTCTTC. This sequence joins TRBV27 and TRBJ2-1; 7 bases align to TRBD2. Germline assignment: CDR1 MNHEY and CDR2 SMNVEV (reference sequence). Trimming cost V 5 bases and J 6 bases; bases outside gene matches: 10. This CDR3 is 15 amino acids long.

Ten or more counts support this clonotype. V gene TRBV20-1 combines with J gene TRBJ2-3; 10 bases agree with TRBD1. This CDR3 region has 15 residues. J lost 4 bases, V lost 3 bases, and 7 bases had no gene match. The germline V gene encodes CDR1 DFQATT and CDR2 SNEGSKA (reference sequence). CDR3: CSARGTGDSADTQYF. In DNA, the CDR3 is TGCAGTGCTAGGGGGACAGGGGATAGCGCAGATACGCAGTATTTT.

Many counts were recorded for this clonotype. This chain uses TRBV20-1 with TRBJ2-7; no definite D call. Per the germline V gene, CDR1 is DFQATT and CDR2 is SNEGSKA (reference sequence). The CDR3 has 14 amino acids. V gave up 2 bases and J gave up 3 bases, with 14 bases separating them. The chain's CDR3 is CSARPPTALYEQYF. CDR3 DNA: TGCAGTGCTAGACCACCTACAGCCCTCTACGAGCAGTACTTC.

This clonotype was observed a handful of times. The rearrangement links TRBV11-2 to TRBJ2-1; 8 bases match TRBD2. Germline V lookup: CDR1 SGHAT, CDR2 FQNNGV. CDR3 length equals 20 residues. Trimming cost V 1 base and J 4 bases; bases outside gene matches: 18. Here the CDR3 DNA reads TGTGCCAGCAGCTTAGGATTGGGCGGGGGGTCCCTCCTTTCTTACAATGAGCAGTTCTTC. This encodes CASSLGLGGGSLLSYNEQFF.

This chain joins TRBV5-5 and TRBJ2-3, with 7 bases matching TRBD1. This CDR3 contains 15 residues. CDR1 and CDR2 (germline): SGHKS, YYEKEE (reference sequence). V lost 4 bases and J lost 4; bases outside the gene matches: 9. The CDR3 DNA follows: TGTGCCAGCAGCGACCCCGACAGGGACGCAGATACGCAGTATTTT. As protein: CASSDPDRDADTQYF.

This clonotype has more than one count but fewer than ten. The V call is TRBV21-1, the J call TRBJ2-4; the DNA was not compared with TRBD1, the D call given in the table. TRBV21-1 is given as a pseudogene. This CDR3 spans 14 amino acids. Here the CDR3 DNA reads TGTGCCAGCAGCCCGCGGGACAGAAAAAACATTCAGTACTTC. It codes for CASSPRDRKNIQYF.

There are many counts of this clonotype. The rearrangement links TRBV27 to TRBJ2-7; no definite D call. The CDR3 loop spans 12 amino acids. Per germline, CDR1 MNHEY and CDR2 SMNVEV (reference sequence). V was shortened by 4 bases and J by 0 bases, with 4 bases between the two germline ends. For the CDR3, the DNA is TGTGCCAGCAGTTCAGGCTCCTACGAGCAGTACTTC. This sequence encodes CASSSGSYEQYF.

At least ten counts were recorded for this clonotype. V usage is TRBV12-3 or TRBV12-4 and J usage is TRBJ2-3; no definite D call. Trimming pared 5 bases from V and 0 bases from J, leaving 12 bases between. The CDR3 has 15 amino acids. This CDR3 is CASSPGIISTDTQYF. DNA of the CDR3: TGTGCCAGCAGTCCCGGAATAATAAGCACAGATACGCAGTATTTT.

The chain couples TRBV24-1 to TRBJ2-2, with D perhaps TRBD1 (5 bases). Germline-derived CDR1 and CDR2 are KGHDR and SFDVKD. V was pared by 3 bases and J by 1 base, with 8 bases between. The CDR3 contains 15 residues. CDR3 bases: TGTGCCACCAGTGATCCCAGGGAGAACACCGGGGAGCTGTTTTTT. It specifies CATSDPRENTGELFF.

The V call is TRBV12-3 or TRBV12-4, the J call TRBJ2-5; 9 bases agree with TRBD2. The CDR3 length is 13 residues. V was clipped by 8 bases and J by 2 bases; unmatched bases: 3. CDR3 nucleotide sequence: TGTGCCAGCCTGGCGGGGGGGCAAGAGACCCAGTACTTC. It codes for CASLAGGQETQYF.

In its sample, this clonotype was seen many times. This chain uses TRBV29-1 with TRBJ2-1; D not certain. V lost 4 bases and J lost 3, with 7 bases in between. Germline V gene data show CDR1 as SQVTM and CDR2 as ANQGSEA. This CDR3 spans 12 amino acids. The CDR3 DNA sequence: TGCAGCGTTGGTGACCACTACAATGAGCAGTTCTTC. Amino acids: CSVGDHYNEQFF.

This clonotype was observed at least ten times. Here the CDR3 DNA reads TGTGCCAGCAGCCCTGACAGGGGCGATCAGCCCCAGCATTTT. It codes for CASSPDRGDQPQHF. The rearrangement joins TRBV28 to TRBJ1-5, with 8 bases identical to TRBD1. V shed 6 bases, J shed 5 bases, and the junction held 6 bases outside the gene matches. Germline CDR1 and CDR2: MDHEN and SYDVKM. CDR3 length: 14 amino acids.

This clonotype came up a few times. This chain uses TRBV27 with TRBJ2-5; D perhaps matches TRBD2 (6 bases). The CDR3 consists of 15 residues. The germline CDR1 and CDR2 sequences are MNHEY and SMNVEV (reference sequence). The V end lost 8 bases, the J end lost 5 bases, and 21 bases lay between the germline ends. This chain's CDR3 is CASANRVLGRETQYF. The CDR3 nucleotides are TGTGCCAGCGCCAACCGGGTCTTAGGGAGGGAGACCCAGTACTTC.

The chain recombines TRBV28 with TRBJ2-7; D might be TRBD2 (7 bases). V was trimmed by 3 bases and J by 0 bases, leaving 12 bases between them. This CDR3 contains 15 residues. The germline V gene encodes CDR1 MDHEN and CDR2 SYDVKM. CDR3 loop: CASSFRGAGSYEQYF. The CDR3 nucleotides are TGTGCCAGCAGTTTCCGGGGGGCCGGCTCCTACGAGCAGTACTTC.

V is TRBV9 and J is TRBJ2-1; 10 nucleotides line up with TRBD1. CDR1 is SGDLS, CDR2 YYNGEE, per germline. The trim removed 2 bases at V and 6 bases at J, leaving 11 bases unmatched. The CDR3 spans 17 residues. CDR3 region: CASSVSGTGTGVNEQFF. CDR3 sequence (DNA): TGTGCCAGCAGCGTCTCGGGGACGGGGACAGGGGTCAATGAGCAGTTCTTC.

DNA of the CDR3: TGCAGTGCTAGATCTGTCAACGAGCAGTACTTC. This gives the protein CSARSVNEQYF. The genes are TRBV20-1 and TRBJ2-7; no definite D call. V shed 2 bases and J shed 5 bases, with 7 bases lying between them. This CDR3 spans 11 amino acids. The germline CDR1 and CDR2 sequences are DFQATT and SNEGSKA (reference sequence).

This clonotype was found many times. The chain links TRBV19 to TRBJ1-1, with unresolved D. Germline CDR1 LNHDA, CDR2 SQIVND (reference sequence). The V and J ends lost 3 bases and 3 bases respectively, with 11 bases between them. The CDR3 spans 14 residues. CDR3 protein: CASSIWGGDTEAFF. The DNA of the CDR3 is TGTGCCAGTAGTATCTGGGGAGGTGACACTGAAGCTTTCTTT. Combining the CDR3 with reference TRBV19 and TRBJ1-1 gives the whole variable domain DGGITQSPKYLFRKEGQNVTLSCEQNLNHDAMYWYRQDPGQGLRLIYYSQIVNDFQKGDIAEGYSVSREKKESFPLTVTSAQKNPTAFYLCASSIWGGDTEAFFGQGTRLTVV.

This clonotype showed up many times. The chain joins TRBV20-1 to TRBJ2-7, with TRBD2 matching over 9 bases. V shed 7 bases and J 2 bases; nucleotides not matched to a gene: 6. This CDR3 is built from 13 residues. Germline CDR1 and CDR2: DFQATT and SNEGSKA (reference sequence). CDR3 sequence (DNA): TGCAGTGAAGCGGGGGGCCAAGCCTACGAGCAGTACTTC. Its translation: CSEAGGQAYEQYF.

In this sample, this clonotype turned up many times. This sequence joins TRBV4-2 and TRBJ2-7; tentative D call: TRBD2 (5 bases). The CDR3 is made up of 17 amino acids. V was pared by 2 bases and J by 0 bases, with 17 bases between. Germline V gene data show CDR1 as LGHNA and CDR2 as YNFKEQ. As DNA, the CDR3 is TGTGCCAGCAGCCAAACCCGGAACCGAGGGAGCTCCTACGAGCAGTACTTC. Translated: CASSQTRNRGSSYEQYF.

This chain connects TRBV27 to TRBJ2-3, with D possibly TRBD2 on 5 matching bases. Per the germline V gene, CDR1 is MNHEY and CDR2 is SMNVEV (reference sequence). There are 17 residues in the CDR3. V gave up 7 bases and J gave up 2 bases, with 22 bases separating them. The CDR3 region is CASTPRRSSKNTDTQYF. CDR3 nucleotide sequence: TGTGCCAGCACCCCGAGGAGGAGCAGTAAAAACACAGATACGCAGTATTTT.

J is TRBJ2-3 and V is TRBV12-3 or TRBV12-4; TRBD2 matches 9 bases. The CDR3 consists of 17 residues. V was pared by 6 bases and J by 6 bases, with 16 bases of the junction left unmatched. The CDR3 spells CASRGLIRTSAPDTQYF. The CDR3 region has the DNA TGTGCCAGCAGGGGTCTCATCCGGACTAGCGCACCCGATACGCAGTATTTT.